What follows are 24 T cell receptor beta chains derived from one specimen sequenced in a study of OX40 agonist ivuxolimab in advanced cancers. Using immunoSEQ multiplex PCR, the repertoire was profiled, and TCRdb retains in-frame clones only, with some absent. Here the sample spans some 87,000 clones, 94% being singletons. This sample comprised CD4+ or CD8+ T cells sorted from blood, obtained in a trial of the OX40 agonist ivuxolimab. The receptors originated from an adult with an advanced solid tumor such as melanoma, head and neck, liver or kidney cancer.

The chain uses TRBV7-6 and TRBJ2-1, with 7 bases fitting TRBD2. Trimming at V came to 3 bases and at J to 4 bases, leaving 3 bases not matched to a gene. The CDR3 length is 14 residues. The germline V gene encodes CDR1 SGHVS and CDR2 FNYEAQ. The CDR3 DNA sequence: TGTGCCAGCAGCTTCGCTAGCGGATACAATGAGCAGTTCTTC. It is translated as CASSFASGYNEQFF.

The chain carries TRBV28 and TRBJ2-7; TRBD2 matches 9 bases. Trimming took 1 base from V and 0 from J; bases not matched to a gene: 4. The CDR3 extends over 16 amino acids. Germline V gene lookup returns CDR1 MDHEN and CDR2 SYDVKM. CDR3 DNA: TGTGCCAGCAGTTTATTGCTAGCGGGGTCCTCCTACGAGCAGTACTTC. Encoded protein: CASSLLLAGSSYEQYF.

Note on this clone: Different DNA sequences within this sample yield the same CDR3. The chain combines TRBV11-2 with TRBJ2-7; D not resolved. This CDR3 is 12 amino acids long. Looked up from germline, CDR1 is SGHAT and CDR2 is FQNNGV. Trimming removed 1 base at V and 4 bases at J, with 5 bases between. This chain's CDR3 is CASSLVSYEQYF. The CDR3 nucleotides read TGTGCCAGCAGCTTAGTTTCGTACGAGCAGTACTTC.

This sequence joins TRBV15 and TRBJ2-1; perhaps TRBD2 as D (5 bases). This CDR3 comprises 11 residues. From germline, CDR1 is LNHNV and CDR2 YYDKDF (reference sequence). With 10 bases removed from V and 3 bases from J, the gap between germline ends came to 7 bases. The CDR3 DNA is TGTGCCATCGGGGTCTACAATGAGCAGTTCTTC. Residues: CAIGVYNEQFF.

V usage is TRBV29-1 and J usage is TRBJ2-2, with a tentative D call TRBD1 (6 bases). The V gene lost 7 bases and the J gene lost 7 bases, with 16 bases spanning the gap. Germline CDR1 and CDR2: SQVTM and ANQGSEA. This CDR3 is built from 13 residues. The CDR3: CSGYRGFSGELFF. The CDR3 DNA sequence: TGCAGCGGATATAGGGGGTTTAGCGGGGAGCTGTTTTTT.

The rearrangement links TRBV6-1 to TRBJ2-7; a possible D gene is TRBD1 (5 bases). The CDR3 length is 12 residues. The V gene's germline CDR1 is MNHNS and CDR2 SASEGT. Trimming shortened V by 10 bases and J by 2 bases, and 12 bases separated the two germline ends. The CDR3 here is CAIGAGAYEQYF. DNA of the CDR3: TGTGCCATAGGGGCTGGCGCCTACGAGCAGTACTTC.

This clone was seen a few times. The chain combines TRBV7-9 with TRBJ1-1, with 7 bases aligning to TRBD1. V shed 5 bases and J 2 bases; nucleotides not matched to a gene: 8. Per the germline V gene, CDR1 is SEHNR and CDR2 is FQNEAQ (reference sequence). The CDR3 sequence is 15 residues long. CDR3 DNA sequence: TGTGCCAGCAGCCCACCCGGGACAGCTAACACTGAAGCTTTCTTT. Amino acids: CASSPPGTANTEAFF.

This sequence joins TRBV4-2 and TRBJ1-4; 7 nucleotides align to TRBD1. Per germline, CDR1 LGHNA and CDR2 YNFKEQ. V shed 0 bases and J 7 bases; nucleotides not matched to a gene: 8. This CDR3 spans 16 amino acids. The CDR3, as DNA: TGTGCCAGCAGCCAAGAATACAGGGGTAGGAGTGAAAAACTGTTTTTT. Amino acids: CASSQEYRGRSEKLFF.

The J gene is TRBJ2-7, the V gene TRBV7-9, with D perhaps TRBD1 or TRBD2 (5 bases each). Germline V gene sequence: CDR1 SEHNR, CDR2 FQNEAQ (reference sequence). The CDR3 is 12 amino acids. Trimming removed 2 bases at V and 6 bases at J, with 8 bases between. The chain's CDR3 is CASSLWGSEQYF. In DNA, the CDR3 is TGTGCCAGCAGCTTATGGGGGTCCGAGCAGTACTTC.

This clone has a handful of counts. V usage is TRBV19 and J usage is TRBJ2-2; 12 bases align to TRBD2. This CDR3 region has 16 residues. The ends lost 5 bases at V and 5 bases at J; junction bases unmatched: 6. Germline CDR1 LNHDA, CDR2 SQIVND (reference sequence). The CDR3 DNA follows: TGTGCCAGTAGTCCTCGACTAGCGGGAGTTACCGGGGAGCTGTTTTTT. The encoded protein is CASSPRLAGVTGELFF.

The J gene is TRBJ1-2, the V gene TRBV9, with 8 positions matching TRBD1. The CDR3 runs 13 residues. The V gene's germline CDR1 is SGDLS and CDR2 YYNGEE. V gave up 4 bases and J gave up 6 bases; unmatched junction bases: 5. The CDR3 nucleotides read TGTGCCAGCAGCTCCCGGGACAGGAATGGCTACACCTTC. Protein: CASSSRDRNGYTF.

The rearrangement links TRBV30 to TRBJ1-1, with D possibly TRBD1 on 5 matching bases. With 1 base removed from V and 4 bases from J, the gap between germline ends came to 13 bases. CDR1 is GTSNPN and CDR2 is SVGIG in the germline V gene (reference sequence). This CDR3 comprises 14 residues. For the CDR3, the DNA is TGTGCCTGGAGTGATCATTGGGGGATCACTGAAGCTTTCTTT. Protein: CAWSDHWGITEAFF.

This clone was counted a few times. V and J are TRBV21-1 and TRBJ2-7. TRBV21-1 has pseudogene status. This CDR3 comprises 17 residues. In DNA form, the CDR3 reads TGTGCCAGCAGCAAACACCATGAGGGGAAGGACCCTTACGAGCAGTACTTC. Translating it yields CASSKHHEGKDPYEQYF.

This chain links TRBV4-1 with TRBJ2-7; D ambiguous. V lost 1 base and J lost 0, with 19 bases in between. There are 18 residues in the CDR3. CDR1 and CDR2 from the germline V gene are MGHRA and YSYEKL. This CDR3 is CASSQVFGGPRSSYEQYF. The CDR3 DNA reads as TGCGCCAGCAGCCAAGTGTTTGGTGGCCCTAGGAGCTCCTACGAGCAGTACTTC.

The rearrangement uses TRBV7-3 and TRBJ2-7, with D tentatively TRBD2 (5 bases). Trimming shortened V by 2 bases and J by 6 bases, and 11 bases separated the two germline ends. This CDR3 has 13 amino acids. Germline lookup yields CDR1 SGHTA and CDR2 FQGTGA. The CDR3 protein is CASSLLGVGEQYF. In DNA form, the CDR3 reads TGTGCCAGCAGCTTATTGGGAGTAGGCGAGCAGTACTTC.

This clone has just one count. The chain is built from TRBV9 and TRBJ1-2; 8 bases fit TRBD1. Trimming at V came to 0 bases and at J to 4 bases, leaving 5 bases not matched to a gene. CDR1 and CDR2 (germline): SGDLS, YYNGEE. The CDR3 has 15 amino acids. CDR3 nucleotide sequence: TGTGCCAGCAGCGTAGACGGGACAGGAACCTATGGCTACACCTTC. As protein: CASSVDGTGTYGYTF.

The V call is TRBV19, the J call TRBJ1-1, with unresolved D. The germline V gene encodes CDR1 LNHDA and CDR2 SQIVND (reference sequence). The CDR3 has 19 residues. Trimming took off 3 bases at V and 0 bases at J, with 23 bases between the two ends. CDR3 DNA sequence: TGTGCCAGTAGTATTCCGCCGCAGGTATGGACCGCGGTGAACACTGAAGCTTTCTTT. It specifies CASSIPPQVWTAVNTEAFF.

This chain joins TRBV28 and TRBJ2-1, with 12 bases lining up with TRBD2. This CDR3 contains 17 residues. Germline V lookup: CDR1 MDHEN, CDR2 SYDVKM. Trimming at V came to 8 bases and at J to 4 bases, leaving 12 bases not matched to a gene. The CDR3 DNA reads TGTGCCAGCCTCCCTCGTGGGGGGACTAGCGGGTACAATGAGCAGTTCTTC. This codes for CASLPRGGTSGYNEQFF.

This CDR3 reads CASSPGGGSARNIQYF. DNA of the CDR3: TGTGCCAGCAGCCCCGGGGGGGGCTCCGCCAGAAACATTCAGTACTTC. The chain joins TRBV21-1 to TRBJ2-4; the DNA was not compared with TRBD2, the D call given in the table. TRBV21-1 is classified as a pseudogene. CDR3 length equals 16 residues.

The genes are TRBV29-1 and TRBJ2-3; a possible D gene is TRBD2 (6 bases). In germline, CDR1 is SQVTM, CDR2 ANQGSEA. Trimming took off 6 bases at V and 2 bases at J, with 15 bases between the two ends. The CDR3 has 14 amino acids. The DNA for the CDR3 is TGCAGCGTCGTCTTAGCGGATCACACAGATACGCAGTATTTT. Its protein product is CSVVLADHTDTQYF.

The V gene is TRBV29-1, the J gene TRBJ2-5, with D hard to call. This CDR3 contains 13 residues. Germline CDR1 reads SQVTM; CDR2 reads ANQGSEA. Between the trimmed V and J ends, which lost 1 base and 0 bases, there was a span of 6 bases. The DNA for the CDR3 is TGCAGCGTTGAAGGGGCTAACCAAGAGACCCAGTACTTC. It translates to CSVEGANQETQYF. The full variable domain, rest sourced from reference TRBV29-1 and TRBJ2-5, is SAVISQKPSRDICQRGTSLTIQCQVDSQVTMMFWYRQQPGQSLTLIATANQGSEATYESGFVIDKFPISRPNLTFSTLTVSNMSPEDSSIYLCSVEGANQETQYFGPGTRLLVL.

The V gene is TRBV11-3, the J gene TRBJ2-7; 8 bases align to TRBD2. Germline loops: CDR1 SGHNT, CDR2 YENEEA. This CDR3 is built from 17 residues. The ends lost 5 bases at V and 0 bases at J; junction bases unmatched: 12. This chain's CDR3 is CASSPGLAGFPSYEQYF. The CDR3 nucleotides are TGTGCCAGCAGCCCCGGTTTAGCGGGATTCCCCTCCTACGAGCAGTACTTC.

To note about this clone: Possible read error: a much larger clone is one base away. The chain is built from TRBV30 and TRBJ2-6, with D possibly being TRBD1 or TRBD2 (5 bases each). From germline, CDR1 is GTSNPN and CDR2 SVGIG (reference sequence). This CDR3 has 17 residues. CDR3 region: CAWSVWDRGSGANALTF. The CDR3 DNA sequence: TGTGCCTGGAGTGTATGGGACCGGGGCTCTGGGGCCAACGCCCTGACTTTC.

V gene TRBV18 combines with J gene TRBJ1-3, with D uncertain. V gave up 10 bases and J gave up 0 bases, with 13 bases separating them. CDR3 length: 14 amino acids. Germline CDR1 and CDR2: KGHSH and LQKENI. In DNA form, the CDR3 reads TGTGCCAACCCACAGTCGCCCTCTGGAAACACCATATATTTT. Protein product: CANPQSPSGNTIYF.